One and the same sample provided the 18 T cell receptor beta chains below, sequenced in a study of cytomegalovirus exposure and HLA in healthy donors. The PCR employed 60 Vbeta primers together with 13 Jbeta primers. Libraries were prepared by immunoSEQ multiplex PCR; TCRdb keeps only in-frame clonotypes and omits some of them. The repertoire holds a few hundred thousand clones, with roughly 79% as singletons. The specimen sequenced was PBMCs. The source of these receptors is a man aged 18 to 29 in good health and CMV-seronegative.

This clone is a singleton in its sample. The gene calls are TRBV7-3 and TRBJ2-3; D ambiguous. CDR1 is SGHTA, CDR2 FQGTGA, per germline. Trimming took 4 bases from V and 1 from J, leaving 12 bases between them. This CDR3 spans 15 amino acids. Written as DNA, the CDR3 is TGTGCCAGCAGCTACGGTACCCGGGGCACAGATACGCAGTATTTT. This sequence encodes CASSYGTRGTDTQYF.

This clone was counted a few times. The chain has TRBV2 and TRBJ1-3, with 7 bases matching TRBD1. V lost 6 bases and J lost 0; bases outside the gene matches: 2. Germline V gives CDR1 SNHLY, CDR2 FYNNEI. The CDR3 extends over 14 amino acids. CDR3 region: CASRTGFSGNTIYF. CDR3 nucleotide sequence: TGTGCCAGCAGGACAGGGTTCTCTGGAAACACCATATATTTT.

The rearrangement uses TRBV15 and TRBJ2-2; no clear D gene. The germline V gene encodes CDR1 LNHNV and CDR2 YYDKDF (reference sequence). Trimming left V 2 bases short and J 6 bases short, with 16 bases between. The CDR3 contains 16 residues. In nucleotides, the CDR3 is TGTGCCACCAGCAGACCTCGGAATACGGCGGCCGGGGAGCTGTTTTTT. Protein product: CATSRPRNTAAGELFF.

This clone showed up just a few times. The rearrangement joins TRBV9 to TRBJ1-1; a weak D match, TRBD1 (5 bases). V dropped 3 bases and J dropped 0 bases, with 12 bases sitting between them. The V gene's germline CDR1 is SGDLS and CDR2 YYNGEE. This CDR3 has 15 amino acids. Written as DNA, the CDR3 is TGTGCCAGCAGCGAGGGGATGGGGATGAACACTGAAGCTTTCTTT. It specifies CASSEGMGMNTEAFF. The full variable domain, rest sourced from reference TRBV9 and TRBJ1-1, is DSGVTQTPKHLITATGQRVTLRCSPRSGDLSVYWYQQSLDQGLQFLIQYYNGEERAKGNILERFSAQQFPDLHSELNLSSLELGDSALYFCASSEGMGMNTEAFFGQGTRLTVV.

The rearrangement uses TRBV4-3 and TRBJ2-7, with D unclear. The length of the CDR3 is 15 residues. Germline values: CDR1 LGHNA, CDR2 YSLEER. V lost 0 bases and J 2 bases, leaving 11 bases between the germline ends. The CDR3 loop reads CASSQENQETYEQYF. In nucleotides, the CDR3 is TGCGCCAGCAGCCAAGAGAACCAGGAAACCTACGAGCAGTACTTC.

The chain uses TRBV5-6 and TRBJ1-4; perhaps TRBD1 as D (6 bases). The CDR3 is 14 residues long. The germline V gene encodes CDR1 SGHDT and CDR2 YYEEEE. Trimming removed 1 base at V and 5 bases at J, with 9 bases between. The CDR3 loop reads CASSLRQGNEKLFF. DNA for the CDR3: TGTGCCAGCAGCTTGAGGCAGGGGAATGAAAAACTGTTTTTT.

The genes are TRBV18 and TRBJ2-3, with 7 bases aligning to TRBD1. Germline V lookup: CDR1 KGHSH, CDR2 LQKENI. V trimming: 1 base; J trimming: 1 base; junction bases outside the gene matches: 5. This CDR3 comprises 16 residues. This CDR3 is CASSPLGQVRTDTQYF. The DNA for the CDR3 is TGTGCCAGCTCACCACTAGGACAGGTTCGCACAGATACGCAGTATTTT.

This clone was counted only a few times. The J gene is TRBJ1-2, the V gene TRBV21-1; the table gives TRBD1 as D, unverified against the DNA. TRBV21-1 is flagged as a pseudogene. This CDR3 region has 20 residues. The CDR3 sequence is CASSKGSSLGQGVGNYGYTF. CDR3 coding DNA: TGTGCCAGCAGCAAAGGGTCTAGTTTGGGACAGGGGGTAGGGAACTATGGCTACACCTTC.

In DNA, the CDR3 is TGCAGCTTCCGGGGGACAGGGGCGACCTACGAGCAGTACTTC. This encodes CSFRGTGATYEQYF. V gene TRBV29-1 combines with J gene TRBJ2-7; 10 bases line up with TRBD1. V was pared by 8 bases and J by 2 bases, with 9 bases of the junction left unmatched. CDR1 and CDR2 from the germline V gene are SQVTM and ANQGSEA. The CDR3 sequence is 14 residues long.

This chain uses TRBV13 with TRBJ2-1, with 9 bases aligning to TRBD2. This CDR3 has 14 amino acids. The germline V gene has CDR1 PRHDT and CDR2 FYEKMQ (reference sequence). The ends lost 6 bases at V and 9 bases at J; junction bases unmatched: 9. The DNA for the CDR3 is TGTGCCAGCAGATTCGGGACTAGCACCGTTGAGCAGTTCTTC. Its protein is CASRFGTSTVEQFF.

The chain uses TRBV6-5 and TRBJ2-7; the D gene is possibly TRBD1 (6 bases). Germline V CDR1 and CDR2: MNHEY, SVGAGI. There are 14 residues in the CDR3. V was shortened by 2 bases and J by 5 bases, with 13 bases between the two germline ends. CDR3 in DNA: TGTGCCAGCAGTTACCCTGGGACAACGGACGAGCAGTACTTC. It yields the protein CASSYPGTTDEQYF.

CDR3 residues: CASSWLQGPYEQYF. CDR3 in DNA: TGCGCCAGCAGCTGGCTCCAGGGTCCCTACGAGCAGTACTTC. J is TRBJ2-7 and V is TRBV5-1; maybe TRBD1 (5 bases). The CDR3 runs to 14 residues. CDR1 and CDR2 (germline): SGHRS, YFSETQ. V lost 3 bases and J 2 bases, leaving 12 bases between the germline ends.

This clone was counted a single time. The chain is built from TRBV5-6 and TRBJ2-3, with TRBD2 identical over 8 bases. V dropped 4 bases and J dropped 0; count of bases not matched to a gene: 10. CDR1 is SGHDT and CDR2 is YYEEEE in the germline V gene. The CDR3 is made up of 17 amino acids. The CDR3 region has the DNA TGTGCCAGCAGCGGGGGACTAGGACCCCCTAGCACAGATACGCAGTATTTT. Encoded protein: CASSGGLGPPSTDTQYF.

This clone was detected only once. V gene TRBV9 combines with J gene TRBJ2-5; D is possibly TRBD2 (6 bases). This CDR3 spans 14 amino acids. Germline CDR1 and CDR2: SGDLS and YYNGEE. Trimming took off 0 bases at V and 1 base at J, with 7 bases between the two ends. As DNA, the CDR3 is TGTGCCAGCAGCGTAGGCGGGGTCCAAGAGACCCAGTACTTC. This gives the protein CASSVGGVQETQYF.

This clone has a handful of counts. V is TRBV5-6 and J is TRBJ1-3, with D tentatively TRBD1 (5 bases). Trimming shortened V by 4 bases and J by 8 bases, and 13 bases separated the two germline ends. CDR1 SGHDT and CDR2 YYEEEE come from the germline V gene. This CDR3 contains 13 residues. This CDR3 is CASSTKQGYTIYF. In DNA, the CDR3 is TGTGCCAGCAGCACCAAGCAGGGATACACCATATATTTT.

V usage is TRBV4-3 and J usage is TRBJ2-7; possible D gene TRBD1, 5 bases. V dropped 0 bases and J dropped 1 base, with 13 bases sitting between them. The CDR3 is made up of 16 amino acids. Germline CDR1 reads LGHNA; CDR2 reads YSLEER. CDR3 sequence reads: CASSQEWPGQSYEQYF. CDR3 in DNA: TGCGCCAGCAGCCAAGAGTGGCCAGGGCAGTCCTACGAGCAGTACTTC.

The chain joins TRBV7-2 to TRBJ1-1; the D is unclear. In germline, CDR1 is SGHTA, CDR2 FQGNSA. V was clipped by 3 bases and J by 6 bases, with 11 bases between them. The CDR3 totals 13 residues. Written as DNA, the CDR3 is TGTGCCAGCAGCTTTGGGCAGGTCGCTGAAGCTTTCTTT. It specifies CASSFGQVAEAFF.

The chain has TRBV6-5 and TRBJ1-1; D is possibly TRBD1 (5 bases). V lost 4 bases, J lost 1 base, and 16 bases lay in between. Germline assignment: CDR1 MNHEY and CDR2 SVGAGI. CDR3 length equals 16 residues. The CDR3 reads CASSSRGASRNTEAFF. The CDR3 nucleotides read TGTGCCAGCAGTTCCCGTGGGGCAAGCAGGAACACTGAAGCTTTCTTT.